This T cell receptor (beta chain) was sequenced for a study of human T cells and chemical hapten exposure (dated by TCRdb to about 2021). Study-level background: For sensitization, 2% DPC in acetone was applied to a 2 cm by 2 cm area of upper inner arm skin. In alopecia patients, the study followed how the peripheral blood TCR repertoire changed in vivo over primary and secondary sensitization to diphenylcyclopropenone (DPC), a hapten. Blood was sampled from patients pre-sensitization (week 0) and at 2, 6 and about 24 weeks after DPC sensitization. Patch testing on the upper back used Finn chambers containing 0.01% DPC, with scoring done after 6 days according to International Contact Dermatitis Research Group standards. Libraries were pooled for sequencing, and per-sample TCR yields varied mainly because of small differences in library volumes within the pool. Some 29 alopecia patients provided blood for TCR sequencing at one to four time points (pre-sensitization, 2, 6 and 24 weeks). Alopecia areata with under or over 50% scalp involvement, alopecia totalis and alopecia universalis were represented in the patient cohort, which was mostly female. Weekly therapeutic DPC doses were additionally applied to the scalp of patients throughout the roughly 22-week study period.

What the time point label conveys for this sample: patch test 1, 2 weeks after DPC sensitization. Taken with the paper, the label for treatment or condition translates to: therapeutic diphenylcyclopropenone sensitization with weekly scalp DPC. At each patch-test visit, blood was drawn before the patch test was applied. Patients were eligible if aged 18 to 70, diagnosed with alopecia and judged suitable for DPC therapy, and pregnant patients were excluded. Total RNA was extracted from unfractionated whole blood that had been collected in Tempus Blood RNA tubes. This clonotype was recorded a few times. Its antigen specificity is not known. Base qualities were left out, and no much larger clone turns up one base away. Libraries were constructed by RACE. The data were produced on a NextSeq 500. Library preparation attached unique molecular identifiers to individual cDNA molecules for quantitative, reproducible TCR counting. Each blood RNA sample was used to sequence both TCR alpha and TCR beta chains. The paper's processing steps were these. A median of about 89,000 TCRs per sample was observed, with a range of about 23,224 to 690,600. The Decombinator software suite was used to annotate V, J and CDR3 in the TCR reads. For the PS versus PT1 abundance plots, all samples were subsampled to the same number of TCRs (28,000). Expanded TCRs were defined as absent before sensitization and observed at least eight times at the 2-week time point. TCRdb reprocessing: public reads trimmed at Q25 with fastp, clones called with MiXCR, in-frame beta chains kept. Rows are unified per CDR3 protein, each entry keeping the most common DNA and genes. What appears here as the V and J calls and clone size reflects TCRdb's work, not the paper's. This sample gives more than 90,000 distinct CDR3 sequences in total; roughly a tenth of them show up just once. The ten largest clonotypes hold 2.2% of the sample.

At the junction V is shortened by 3 bases and J by 4 bases; bases outside the gene matches: 1. Counted from cysteine to phenylalanine, this CDR3 has 15 amino acids. The sequence is cut down to CDR3 DNA, 45 bases in frame from base 1. CDR1 and CDR2 are drawn from the germline V gene: ENHRY, SYGVKD. General conclusions and limits of the study: A positive correlation was found between the number of PT1 expanded TCRs and patch test score, with significance reached at thresholds 8, 16 and 32 but not 4. Repeated subsampling changed both the strength of the expansion versus patch-test correlation and the threshold at which that correlation became significant. DPC sensitization did not change the number of TCRs with a frequency above 1 in 1000, and there was no evidence of changes in global repertoire structure. Because every patient had alopecia, a presumed autoimmune disease, the patients' immune response might differ from that of healthy individuals. Significantly more large CDR3 similarity clusters were formed by expanded TCRs than by pre-sensitization or healthy control sets, consistent with antigen-driven responses.

Rearrangement joined TRBV10-3 to TRBJ2-5; 14 bases in the junction line up with TRBD2. The clonotype comes from a man between 40 and 49 years old with alopecia areata. Some clones in this sample may be carry-over from other donors' samples. The material was whole blood, obtained in connection with sensitization to the hapten diphenylcyclopropenone (DPC). The nucleotides are TGTGCCATCAGTGACGGACTAGCGGGAGGAGAGACCCAGTACTTC. It specifies CAISDGLAGGETQYF.